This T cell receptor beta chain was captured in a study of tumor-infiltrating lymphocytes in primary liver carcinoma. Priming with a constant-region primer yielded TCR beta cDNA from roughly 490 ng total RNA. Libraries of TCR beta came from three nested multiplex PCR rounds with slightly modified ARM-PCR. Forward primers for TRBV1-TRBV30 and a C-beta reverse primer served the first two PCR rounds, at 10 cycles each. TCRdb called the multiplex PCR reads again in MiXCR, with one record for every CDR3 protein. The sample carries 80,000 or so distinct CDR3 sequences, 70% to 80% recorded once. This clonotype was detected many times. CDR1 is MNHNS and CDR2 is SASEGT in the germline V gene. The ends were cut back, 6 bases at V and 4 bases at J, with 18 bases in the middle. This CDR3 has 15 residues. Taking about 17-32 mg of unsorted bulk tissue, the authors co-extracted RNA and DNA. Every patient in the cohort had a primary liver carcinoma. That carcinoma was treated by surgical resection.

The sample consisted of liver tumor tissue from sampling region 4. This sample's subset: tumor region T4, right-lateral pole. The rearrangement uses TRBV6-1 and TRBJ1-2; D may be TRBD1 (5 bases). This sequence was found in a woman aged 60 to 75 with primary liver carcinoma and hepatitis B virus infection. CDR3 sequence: CASRLGGVGAYGYTF. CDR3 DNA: TGTGCCAGCAGGTTGGGGGGGGTTGGCGCCTATGGCTACACCTTC.